This T cell receptor (beta chain) was found in a study of blood T cell repertoires in COVID-19. Background on the study: PBMCs, B-cell-depleted T cells, or T cells were the source of the cDNA or gDNA that made up the material.

The study assigned cohorts using participant-reported clinical history. Before being deemed recovered, Cohort 3 donors had two negative PCRs, clearance, or symptom resolution. Methods used by the authors: Using reference gene primer amplification, nucleated cell counts were estimated. Clones were read by immunoSEQ multiplex PCR, and TCRdb kept only the in-frame ones, dropping some. The V and J calls and clone size are taken from that table; D and trimming were inferred from the DNA. Here the sample spans about 170,000 clones, around 80% being singletons. Trimming took 5 bases from V and 8 from J, leaving 12 bases between them. The CDR3 length is 13 residues. Per the germline V gene, CDR1 is SGHTA and CDR2 is FQGNSA.

This receptor was taken from a man aged 45-65 years who had recovered from COVID-19. Material: PBMCs or T cells enriched from blood (not recorded which). The V gene is TRBV7-2, the J gene TRBJ1-4; maybe TRBD1 (6 bases). The CDR3 spells CASSPGQREKLFF. The CDR3 DNA sequence: TGTGCCAGCAGCCCCGGACAGCGCGAAAAACTGTTTTTT.